This T cell receptor beta chain is from a study of blood T cell repertoires in COVID-19. The wider study: Sites across the United States, Italy and Spain contributed samples from acute and convalescent COVID-19. From T cells, B-cell-depleted T cells, or PBMCs came the material, which was cDNA or gDNA.

As processed by the authors: Estimated nucleated cell counts came from reference gene primer amplification. Repertoires were generated with immunoSEQ multiplex PCR, while TCRdb's copy carries only in-frame clones and drops some. V, J and clone size are taken as reported in that table, and D and trimming were inferred from the DNA itself. The sample holds some 110,000 clones, 85% seen once. Germline loops: CDR1 LGHDT, CDR2 YNNKEL (reference sequence). The CDR3 length is 16 residues. With V trimmed by 3 bases and J by 2 bases, 8 bases remained unmatched. The sequenced sample consisted of peripheral blood. The rearrangement uses TRBV3-1 (or the pseudogene TRBV3-2) and TRBJ2-5; 8 bases agree with TRBD1. The clonotype originates from a middle-aged man with acute or convalescent COVID-19. The CDR3: CASSQSGTGRQETQYF. Here the CDR3 DNA reads TGTGCCAGCAGCCAGTCAGGGACAGGCAGACAAGAGACCCAGTACTTC.